This T cell receptor beta chain was found in a study of blood T cell repertoires in COVID-19. Study details: Nucleic acid was either cDNA or gDNA, and it came from T cells, B-cell-depleted T cells, or PBMCs.

Authors' analysis steps: Reference gene primer amplification yielded estimated nucleated cell counts. Clones were sequenced by immunoSEQ multiplex PCR, and TCRdb holds only the in-frame ones, with some missing. The V and J calls and clone size come from that table; D and trimming were worked out from the DNA. The table has 270,000 or so clones, around 84% seen once. Germline V gene lookup returns CDR1 SNHLY and CDR2 FYNNEI. The CDR3 loop spans 18 amino acids. Germline trimming cut 5 bases from V and 1 base from J; bases unmatched to any gene: 9. Clinical history reported by participants formed the basis on which cohorts were assigned. A PCR-confirmed or clinician-diagnosed COVID-19 case had contacted exposed participants within 2 weeks of entry.

This sequence joins TRBV2 and TRBJ1-4; TRBD1 matches 11 bases. Sequencing used PBMCs or T cells enriched from blood (not recorded which). The receptor was isolated from a woman between 50 and 59 years old who had been exposed to COVID-19. The CDR3 sequence is CASSPRTGGRGTNEKLFF. CDR3 nucleotides: TGTGCCAGCAGTCCCCGGACAGGGGGCAGGGGAACTAATGAAAAACTGTTTTTT.